Shown below are 5 T cell receptor beta chains from a single sample sequenced in a study of blood T cell repertoires in COVID-19. The protocol was immunoSEQ multiplex PCR, while the TCRdb copy is restricted to in-frame clones and leaves out a portion. The sample consists of roughly 280,000 clones, around 84% of them appearing once. Sequenced sample: peripheral blood. These receptors were taken from an older woman with COVID-19, enrolled during active disease.

This sequence joins TRBV3-1 (or the pseudogene TRBV3-2) and TRBJ2-1, with 8 bases matching TRBD1. CDR3 length equals 13 residues. Germline V lookup: CDR1 LGHDT, CDR2 YNNKEL (reference sequence). J lost 6 bases, V lost 6 bases, and 4 bases had no gene match. The CDR3 DNA is TGTGCCAGCAGTCGGGGGACAGGCAATGAGCAGTTCTTC. Amino acids: CASSRGTGNEQFF.

This clone appeared a single time. This chain uses TRBV7-3 with TRBJ1-1, with 8 bases matching TRBD1. This CDR3 spans 16 amino acids. Germline V gene data show CDR1 as SGHTA and CDR2 as FQGTGA. The junction had 12 bases not matched to a gene; V was cut back by 5 bases and J by 4 bases. Written as DNA, the CDR3 is TGTGCCAGCAGCCCCGACAGGGGAGCAGGATTCACTGAAGCTTTCTTT. This translates into CASSPDRGAGFTEAFF.

The CDR3 DNA sequence: TGTGCCAGCAGTTACCAACCCGGGGTAACAGTATACGAGCAGTACTTC. This sequence encodes CASSYQPGVTVYEQYF. The rearrangement links TRBV6-6 to TRBJ2-7; possible D gene TRBD2, 5 bases. Germline CDR1 MNHNY, CDR2 SVGAGI (reference sequence). Trimming took off 2 bases at V and 4 bases at J, with 18 bases between the two ends. This CDR3 has 16 residues.

The rearrangement joins TRBV28 to TRBJ2-1, with 8 nucleotides matching TRBD2. V was clipped by 6 bases and J by 3 bases; unmatched bases: 10. The CDR3 covers 16 residues. Germline-derived CDR1 and CDR2 are MDHEN and SYDVKM. The CDR3 loop reads CASRRQSGRLYNEQFF. The CDR3 nucleotides read TGTGCCAGCAGGAGACAAAGCGGGAGACTCTACAATGAGCAGTTCTTC.

The chain combines TRBV7-2 with TRBJ2-1; 12 nucleotides align to TRBD2. After removal of 2 bases from V and 9 bases from J, the junction contained 5 bases not matched to a gene. The germline V gene encodes CDR1 SGHTA and CDR2 FQGNSA. The CDR3 spans 15 residues. In DNA, the CDR3 is TGTGCCAGCAGCTTACTGAGACTAGCGGGAGTTGAGCAGTTCTTC. Translation gives CASSLLRLAGVEQFF.